The 17 T cell receptor beta chains reported below all come from one sample, sequenced in a study of blood T cell repertoires in COVID-19. Method: immunoSEQ multiplex PCR; TCRdb's copy keeps in-frame clones and lacks some. The sample consists of some 300,000 clones, approximately 89% of them appearing once. Sequenced material: PBMCs or T cells enriched from blood (not recorded which). The origin of the receptors is a woman aged 50 to 60 who had been exposed to COVID-19.

The rearrangement links TRBV6-2 or TRBV6-3 to TRBJ2-3; D is undetermined. This CDR3 comprises 12 residues. Trimming took off 6 bases at V and 4 bases at J, with 8 bases between the two ends. Per germline, CDR1 MNHEY and CDR2 SVGEGT. The CDR3 nucleotides read TGTGCCAGCAGCCCACTCGCAGATACGCAGTATTTT. Translation: CASSPLADTQYF.

The V and J genes are TRBV11-2 and TRBJ1-4, with TRBD1 as a possible D gene (6 bases). CDR3 length: 17 amino acids. V dropped 4 bases and J dropped 3 bases, with 18 bases sitting between them. Germline V gene sequence: CDR1 SGHAT, CDR2 FQNNGV. The CDR3 bases are TGTGCCAGCAGCTCAGACGTAGGGGGTAGGGCTAATGAAAAACTGTTTTTT. This encodes CASSSDVGGRANEKLFF.

The chain links TRBV5-1 to TRBJ1-2, with TRBD1 matching over 9 bases. Germline CDR1 is SGHRS and CDR2 is YFSETQ. This CDR3 is 14 amino acids long. The V and J ends lost 2 bases and 6 bases, in that order; junction bases with no gene match: 5. CDR3 sequence: CASSFGQGFDGYTF. The CDR3 nucleotides are TGCGCCAGCAGCTTTGGACAGGGGTTCGATGGCTACACCTTC.

This clone was detected once. In nucleotides, the CDR3 is TGTGCCAGCAGTTTCACGGCTAACTATGGCTACACCTTC. Amino acids: CASSFTANYGYTF. The chain has TRBV28 and TRBJ1-2; no clear D gene. Germline V gene sequence: CDR1 MDHEN, CDR2 SYDVKM. Deletions cut 3 bases from V and 0 bases from J, with 5 bases between. The length of the CDR3 is 13 residues.

The chain links TRBV15 to TRBJ2-2, with 11 bases lining up with TRBD2. V lost 1 base, J lost 5 bases, and 15 bases stayed unmatched. This CDR3 spans 20 amino acids. The germline CDR1 and CDR2 sequences are LNHNV and YYDKDF (reference sequence). The DNA for the CDR3 is TGTGCCACCAGCAGAGCCGCTAGCGGGGGGCCTAACAGGGGGACCGGGGAGCTGTTTTTT. Translated: CATSRAASGGPNRGTGELFF.

This clone was recorded a few times. The chain recombines TRBV27 with TRBJ2-3, with D maybe TRBD1 (5 bases). The CDR3 covers 12 residues. The V end lost 3 bases, the J end lost 6 bases, and 7 bases lay between the germline ends. In germline, CDR1 is MNHEY, CDR2 SMNVEV (reference sequence). CDR3 in DNA: TGTGCCAGCAGTTTTGGGGCGGATACGCAGTATTTT. Amino acids: CASSFGADTQYF.

The chain recombines TRBV5-1 with TRBJ2-2; D is unclear. CDR3 length: 15 amino acids. Germline lookup yields CDR1 SGHRS and CDR2 YFSETQ. V lost 4 bases and J lost 5, with 15 bases in between. The CDR3, as DNA: TGCGCCAGCAGCCCCAGCCCGCTAGGTACCGGGGAGCTGTTTTTT. It specifies CASSPSPLGTGELFF.

The V call is TRBV19, the J call TRBJ1-2, with TRBD1 matching 9 bases. Trimming removed 5 bases from V and 2 bases from J; junction bases left unmatched: 3. This CDR3 has 14 residues. Germline-derived CDR1 and CDR2 are LNHDA and SQIVND (reference sequence). In nucleotides, the CDR3 is TGTGCCAGTAGTCGGACAGGGGCAAACTATGGCTACACCTTC. This translates into CASSRTGANYGYTF.

V is TRBV28 and J is TRBJ2-7; D might be TRBD1 (5 bases). The V end was cut by 5 bases, the J end by 6 bases, with 14 bases between. The germline CDR1 and CDR2 sequences are MDHEN and SYDVKM. The CDR3 totals 13 residues. CDR3 nucleotides: TGTGCCAGCAGTCTCTTGGACAATCCCGAGCAGTACTTC. Protein: CASSLLDNPEQYF. The whole variable domain, filled in from reference TRBV28 and TRBJ2-7, reads DVKVTQSSRYLVKRTGEKVFLECVQDMDHENMFWYRQDPGLGLRLIYFSYDVKMKEKGDIPEGYSVSREKKERFSLILESASTNQTSMYLCASSLLDNPEQYFGPGTRLTVT.

The chain recombines TRBV7-2 with TRBJ2-7; TRBD2 is a possible D gene (5 bases). The CDR3 sequence is 14 residues long. Trimming took off 5 bases at V and 3 bases at J, with 14 bases between the two ends. Germline CDR1 is SGHTA and CDR2 is FQGNSA. The CDR3 protein is CASSLDSSLYEQYF. CDR3 nucleotide sequence: TGTGCCAGCAGCCTGGACTCCTCGCTCTACGAGCAGTACTTC. Variable domain in full (rest from reference TRBV7-2 and TRBJ2-7): GAGVSQSPSNKVTEKGKDVELRCDPISGHTALYWYRQSLGQGLEFLIYFQGNSAPDKSGLPSDRFSAERTGGSVSTLTIQRTQQEDSAVYLCASSLDSSLYEQYFGPGTRLTVT.

The chain is built from TRBV28 and TRBJ2-3, with D hard to call. The V end was cut by 5 bases, the J end by 0 bases, with 12 bases between. The CDR3 contains 15 residues. From germline, CDR1 is MDHEN and CDR2 SYDVKM. CDR3 amino acids: CASSTYLSSTDTQYF. Here the CDR3 DNA reads TGTGCCAGCAGTACCTACCTTTCTAGCACAGATACGCAGTATTTT.

This sequence joins TRBV20-1 and TRBJ1-3; unclear D gene. CDR1 is DFQATT and CDR2 is SNEGSKA in the germline V gene (reference sequence). The CDR3 consists of 14 residues. V lost 6 bases and J lost 0, with 12 bases in between. CDR3 nucleotides: TGCAGTGCGAGTTCACTGCGCTCTGGAAACACCATATATTTT. Translating it yields CSASSLRSGNTIYF.

This chain uses TRBV7-9 with TRBJ1-3, with 7 bases aligning to TRBD1. Losses at the gene ends were 4 bases for V and 4 bases for J; bases not matched to a gene: 19. CDR3 length: 19 amino acids. Germline CDR1 reads SEHNR; CDR2 reads FQNEAQ (reference sequence). CDR3 residues: CASSSLWGTASDPGNTIYF. The CDR3 coding sequence is TGTGCCAGCAGCTCCCTTTGGGGGACAGCCTCGGACCCCGGAAACACCATATATTTT.

The chain joins TRBV5-6 to TRBJ1-2; tentative D call: TRBD1 (5 bases). Germline V gene data show CDR1 as SGHDT and CDR2 as YYEEEE. V gave up 0 bases and J gave up 10 bases, with 10 bases separating them. The CDR3 extends over 12 amino acids. CDR3 bases: TGTGCCAGCAGCTTGGGACAGCTGTCCTACACCTTC. Its translation is CASSLGQLSYTF.

This rearrangement joins TRBV28 to TRBJ2-2, with D perhaps matching TRBD1 (6 bases). The CDR3 length is 15 residues. Germline loops: CDR1 MDHEN, CDR2 SYDVKM. Trimming shortened V by 6 bases and J by 0 bases, and 11 bases separated the two germline ends. As DNA, the CDR3 is TGTGCCAGCAGACGGGACAAAGCGAACACCGGGGAGCTGTTTTTT. It encodes CASRRDKANTGELFF.

The chain is built from TRBV5-1 and TRBJ2-1; TRBD1 matches at 8 bases. Germline-derived CDR1 and CDR2 are SGHRS and YFSETQ. This CDR3 has 15 residues. J gave up 7 bases and V 4 bases, and 10 bases lay outside the gene matches. CDR3 coding DNA: TGCGCCAGCAGCCCTGCGGACAGGGAATGGAATGAGCAGTTCTTC. It specifies CASSPADREWNEQFF.

The V and J genes are TRBV30 and TRBJ2-2; 10 positions agree with TRBD2. After removal of 3 bases from V and 4 bases from J, the junction contained 14 bases not matched to a gene. The CDR3 extends over 18 amino acids. Germline assignment: CDR1 GTSNPN and CDR2 SVGIG (reference sequence). CDR3 loop: CAWRVQRGGLVFTGELFF. Here the CDR3 DNA reads TGTGCCTGGAGGGTTCAGCGGGGGGGCCTGGTTTTCACCGGGGAGCTGTTTTTT.